These T cell receptor beta chains were read from a single sample in a study of T cells expressing NK-cell markers. From the 5' RACE reads, TCRdb lists one entry per CDR3 protein and no DNA. The sample table sets out 440,000 or so distinct CDR3 sequences. The sample comprised blood T cells: a sorted CD56 or NKG2C T cell subset, CD4+ or CD8+ T cells, or bulk PBMC T cells (not recorded which). All receptors come from a woman aged 18-70 years in good health. The CDR3 runs from the conserved cysteine through the conserved F or W.

TRBJ1-2,TRBV15,CATSTPGTSTNTNYGYTF
TRBJ2-7,TRBV28,CASGQEAYEQYF
TRBJ1-1,TRBV4-3,CASSQQDRNTEAFF
TRBJ1-4,TRBV27,CASSLGDFGEKLFF
TRBJ2-1,TRBV15,CATSRDGTGESSEQFF
TRBJ1-1,TRBV14,CASSQDVRYTEAFF
TRBJ2-5,TRBV12-3/TRBV12-4,CASSLGPHSGEETQYF
TRBJ1-2,TRBV7-6,CASSRGTDPNYGYTF
TRBJ2-4,TRBV28,CASSLSSGDIQYF
TRBJ2-7,TRBV3-1,CASSQDRLAGYHEQYF
TRBJ2-3,TRBV9,CASSAEWATDTQYF
TRBJ2-5,TRBV3-1,CASSSRLAGLETQYF
TRBJ2-1,TRBV29-1,CSVVLRGRAGIGQFF
TRBJ1-5,TRBV7-2,CASSLAGVGNQPQHF
TRBJ1-2,TRBV4-3,CASSQDLPGFPIPTYGYTF
TRBJ2-2,TRBV12-3/TRBV12-4,CASSPGLTNTGELFF
TRBJ2-1,TRBV20-1,CSAWVQGFDEQFF
TRBJ2-7,TRBV5-1,CASSLPGGGSEQYF
TRBJ2-1,TRBV4-3,CASSLTRDGPYNEQFF
TRBJ1-1,TRBV3-1,CASSQVDRHEAFF
TRBJ2-3,TRBV29-1,CSVGLEDTQYF
TRBJ1-1,TRBV7-2,CASSLGGGADTEAFF
TRBJ2-1,TRBV24-1,CATSETSGRYEQFF
TRBJ1-4,TRBV10-2,CASRVQGPNEKLFF
TRBJ2-2,TRBV6-1,CASSGRDRESWTGELFF
TRBJ2-4,TRBV20-1,CSARLGPTLAKNIQYF
TRBJ1-1,TRBV7-3,CASSLNSGNTEAFF
TRBJ2-4,TRBV6-5,CASSLGVGTGENIQYF
TRBJ2-5,TRBV20-1,CSASRDAGPETQYF
TRBJ2-2,TRBV24-1,CATSDSGRFTGELFF
TRBJ2-1,TRBV9,CASSVSGPVGGDEQFF
TRBJ2-7,TRBV12-3/TRBV12-4,CASSPRLSGSYEQYF
TRBJ2-1,TRBV24-1,CATSEPGQVYNEQFF
TRBJ2-3,TRBV18,CASSPVAGSGPDTQYF
TRBJ2-3,TRBV7-3,CASSLMDSTDTQYF
TRBJ2-5,TRBV7-9,CASSRKQGLETQYF
TRBJ1-1,TRBV5-6,CASSPHRGNTEAFF
TRBJ1-2,TRBV4-3,CASSQEDRVDYGYTF
TRBJ2-7,TRBV12-3/TRBV12-4,CASSGTSGNSYEQYF